These T cell receptor beta chains were read from a single sample in a study of blood T cell repertoires in COVID-19. TCRdb keeps only in-frame clones here, not all; method: immunoSEQ multiplex PCR. The sample consists of tens of thousands of clones, more than 80% of them appearing once. The sample taken for sequencing was peripheral blood. These receptors were collected from a human donor in a cohort sampled during active COVID-19. The CDR3 runs from the conserved cysteine through the conserved F or W. The D gene is left open where the match is weak. The listing skips clone size in some rows; elsewhere it reads once, few, many or a size class.

d_call,v_call,clone_size,j_call,cdr3_nt,cdr3_aa
TRBD1,TRBV10-3,-,TRBJ1-1,TGTGCCATCAGTGCGACAGGGGTGGCCACTGAAGCTTTCTTT,CAISATGVATEAFF
-,TRBV5-1,-,TRBJ1-5,TGCGCCAGCAGTGAGGGAGGAAGCGGCAATCAGCCCCAGCATTTT,CASSEGGSGNQPQHF
-,TRBV5-1,-,TRBJ1-1,TGCGCCAGCAGCTTGCAGGGTATGAACACTGAAGCTTTCTTT,CASSLQGMNTEAFF
TRBD1,TRBV7-8,-,TRBJ1-2,TGTGCCAGCAGTGGGGACAGCTATGGCTACACCTTC,CASSGDSYGYTF
-,TRBV9,-,TRBJ2-5,TGTGCCAGCAGCGTCTCACAGATTCCGGAGACCCAGTACTTC,CASSVSQIPETQYF
TRBD2,TRBV7-9,-,TRBJ2-1,TGTGCCAGCAGCTTGGGACTAGCGGGAGCCTACAATGAGCAGTTCTTC,CASSLGLAGAYNEQFF
-,TRBV12-5,-,TRBJ2-3,TGTGCTAGTGGTTTGATGGCTGTAGATACGCAGTATTTT,CASGLMAVDTQYF
-,TRBV9,-,TRBJ1-1,TGTGCCAGCAGCGTAGGGGGGGACGTTGCCACTGAAGCTTTCTTT,CASSVGGDVATEAFF
TRBD1,TRBV5-1,-,TRBJ2-7,TGCGCCAGCAACCAAGGACAGGGCGTGACCTACGAGCAGTACTTC,CASNQGQGVTYEQYF
-,TRBV21-1,-,TRBJ2-6,TGTGCCAGCAGCAAAGCCGGGACAGGGGACTTTGGGGCCAACGTCCTGACTTTC,CASSKAGTGDFGANVLTF
-,TRBV6-5,-,TRBJ1-1,TGTGCCAGCAGCCCAGCTGACAAGTCCGAAGCTTTCTTT,CASSPADKSEAFF
-,TRBV5-1,few,TRBJ2-2,TGCGCCAGCAGCTTAAGTTCAGGTTACACCGGGGAGCTGTTTTTT,CASSLSSGYTGELFF
TRBD1,TRBV2,-,TRBJ2-2,TGTGCCAGCATCCGACAGGGGCTGGGAACCGGGGAGCTGTTTTTT,CASIRQGLGTGELFF